The 21 T cell receptor beta chains listed next were all sequenced from one sample in a study of T-cell reconstitution after alpha-beta-depleted transplantation in children. Construction of the TCRbeta library involved unique molecular identifiers. TCRdb ran MiXCR on the PCR reads and lists one entry per CDR3 protein. The data contain around 680,000 distinct CDR3 sequences, approximately 15% of them singletons. The sequencing used PBMCs from the stem cell graft donor, collected from the stem cell graft. These receptors all come from a human donor who donated a stem cell graft to a child with acute myeloid leukemia.

This clonotype was seen only a few times. J is TRBJ1-1 and V is TRBV12-3 or TRBV12-4; D unresolved. V lost 7 bases and J lost 0, with 15 bases in between. The CDR3 loop spans 15 amino acids. The CDR3 bases are TGTGCCAGCACCACCCCCAGTAGGGTGAACACTGAAGCTTTCTTT. This encodes CASTTPSRVNTEAFF.

This clonotype was recorded many times. The V call is TRBV29-1, the J call TRBJ2-5; D tentatively reads TRBD1 or TRBD2 (6 bases each). The CDR3 contains 14 residues. V shed 4 bases and J shed 0 bases, with 12 bases lying between them. The V gene's germline CDR1 is SQVTM and CDR2 ANQGSEA. The DNA of the CDR3 is TGCAGCGTTGGGGAAGGGGGGTACCAAGAGACCCAGTACTTC. As protein: CSVGEGGYQETQYF.

This clonotype was counted ten times or more. The V and J genes are TRBV20-1 and TRBJ1-2; D unresolved. The CDR3 has 11 residues. Deletions cut 4 bases from V and 4 bases from J, with 7 bases between. CDR1 and CDR2 (germline): DFQATT, SNEGSKA (reference sequence). For the CDR3, the DNA is TGCAGTGCTATCGGCCTCTATGGCTACACCTTC. Amino acids: CSAIGLYGYTF.

The table lists this clonotype with a few counts. The chain is built from TRBV5-1 and TRBJ2-6; D call uncertain. V lost 1 base and J 13 bases, leaving 18 bases between the germline ends. Per germline, CDR1 SGHRS and CDR2 YFSETQ. CDR3 size: 15 residues. CDR3 sequence (DNA): TGCGCCAGCAGCTTGAATTTTGACAAGGCAAGGGTCCTGACTTTC. This sequence encodes CASSLNFDKARVLTF.

The CDR3 spells CASSRETQPQHF. CDR3 nucleotide sequence: TGCGCCAGCAGTCGTGAGACTCAGCCCCAGCATTTT. The V and J genes are TRBV5-1 and TRBJ1-5; D unclear. Germline CDR1 reads SGHRS; CDR2 reads YFSETQ. The CDR3 is made up of 12 amino acids. Trimming cost V 5 bases and J 6 bases, with 9 bases left between them.

This clonotype turned up a few times. The DNA of the CDR3 is TGTGCCAGCAGCCGATTTGGGACCGGGCAGGGAGGTAACTATGGCTACACCTTC. Translated, it gives CASSRFGTGQGGNYGYTF. The rearrangement joins TRBV4-2 to TRBJ1-2; D perhaps matches TRBD1 (5 bases). Germline V gene sequence: CDR1 LGHNA, CDR2 YNFKEQ. Trimming took off 4 bases at V and 1 base at J, with 22 bases between the two ends. This CDR3 has 18 residues.

This clonotype came up many times. The rearrangement links TRBV20-1 to TRBJ2-7; no reliable D call. V lost 3 bases and J 9 bases, leaving 15 bases between the germline ends. Germline lookup yields CDR1 DFQATT and CDR2 SNEGSKA (reference sequence). The CDR3 runs to 12 residues. This chain's CDR3 is CSARANGVGQYF. The CDR3 DNA follows: TGCAGTGCTAGGGCTAATGGGGTCGGGCAGTACTTC.

This clonotype has a count of ten or more. The chain recombines TRBV24-1 with TRBJ2-3; D may correspond to TRBD1 or TRBD2 (5 bases each). CDR1 KGHDR and CDR2 SFDVKD come from the germline V gene. This CDR3 is built from 17 residues. V lost 4 bases, J lost 1 base, and 17 bases lay in between. In DNA, the CDR3 is TGTGCCACCAGTGACCGGTCCGGGACGCCCGGCACAGATACGCAGTATTTT. Translation: CATSDRSGTPGTDTQYF.

This clonotype occurred many times. The chain has TRBV7-2 and TRBJ1-1; no reliable D call. The CDR3 spans 15 residues. From germline, CDR1 is SGHTA and CDR2 FQGNSA. V was cut by 2 bases and J by 0 bases, with 10 bases left in between. The CDR3, as DNA: TGTGCCAGCAGCTTATACGAGTTTATGAACACTGAAGCTTTCTTT. Protein: CASSLYEFMNTEAFF.

This chain links TRBV5-1 with TRBJ2-1; 11 bases are shared with TRBD1. Per germline, CDR1 SGHRS and CDR2 YFSETQ. The CDR3 covers 13 residues. After removal of 7 bases from V and 4 bases from J, the junction contained 1 base not matched to a gene. The CDR3 loop reads CASGTGGYNEQFF. Here the CDR3 DNA reads TGCGCCAGCGGGACAGGGGGATACAATGAGCAGTTCTTC.

Ten or more counts support this clonotype. The chain combines TRBV6-1 with TRBJ1-2, with 7 bases matching TRBD1. The trim removed 5 bases at V and 8 bases at J, leaving 8 bases unmatched. The CDR3 is 13 residues long. Germline loops: CDR1 MNHNS, CDR2 SASEGT. The DNA of the CDR3 is TGTGCCAGCAGTAAACAGGGGCGAGACGGCTACACCTTC. It encodes CASSKQGRDGYTF.

This clonotype was recorded at least ten times. V and J are TRBV4-3 and TRBJ2-5; TRBD2 is a possible D gene (6 bases). This CDR3 contains 16 residues. V shed 2 bases and J shed 5 bases, with 18 bases lying between them. Germline V gene lookup returns CDR1 LGHNA and CDR2 YSLEER. Here the CDR3 reads CASSQRMEAGGETQYF. The CDR3 nucleotides are TGCGCCAGCAGCCAAAGAATGGAGGCTGGAGGGGAGACCCAGTACTTC.

This clonotype has just one count. The rearrangement joins TRBV5-1 to TRBJ2-1; 9 bases are shared with TRBD2. The J segment lost 6 bases and the V segment lost 4 bases, leaving 11 bases of the junction unmatched. Germline CDR1 is SGHRS and CDR2 is YFSETQ. The CDR3 is 16 residues long. In DNA, the CDR3 is TGCGCCAGCAGCGGGGGGGGACTAGCAGTGGGCAATGAGCAGTTCTTC. Translated: CASSGGGLAVGNEQFF.

This clonotype was recorded many times. J is TRBJ1-6 and V is TRBV5-6, with 8 nucleotides matching TRBD1. Germline V gives CDR1 SGHDT, CDR2 YYEEEE. The CDR3 has 17 residues. Trimming removed 1 base from V and 7 bases from J; junction bases left unmatched: 10. CDR3 sequence: CASSLFEGTGENSPLHF. The CDR3 DNA follows: TGTGCCAGCAGCTTGTTTGAGGGGACAGGTGAAAATTCACCCCTCCACTTT.

This sequence joins TRBV6-5 and TRBJ2-2; D not resolved. V was trimmed by 2 bases and J by 9 bases, leaving 13 bases between them. Germline values: CDR1 MNHEY, CDR2 SVGAGI. The CDR3 covers 14 residues. The CDR3 is CASSYPSVERELFF. The CDR3 nucleotides read TGTGCCAGCAGTTACCCCTCGGTCGAGAGGGAGCTGTTTTTT.

This clonotype was detected ten times or more. The chain links TRBV7-9 to TRBJ1-1; 7 bases agree with TRBD1. The J segment lost 2 bases and the V segment lost 5 bases, leaving 8 bases of the junction unmatched. Per germline, CDR1 SEHNR and CDR2 FQNEAQ (reference sequence). This CDR3 comprises 15 residues. The chain's CDR3 is CASSDKDRYNTEAFF. The DNA for the CDR3 is TGTGCCAGCAGCGACAAGGACAGGTATAACACTGAAGCTTTCTTT.

This clonotype was recorded at least ten times. The CDR3: CSVGRSQETQYF. CDR3 in DNA: TGCAGCGTTGGCAGGTCCCAAGAGACCCAGTACTTC. This sequence joins TRBV29-1 and TRBJ2-5; D remains ambiguous. CDR3 length: 12 amino acids. Germline assignment: CDR1 SQVTM and CDR2 ANQGSEA. Trimming shortened V by 4 bases and J by 1 base, and 7 bases separated the two germline ends.

This chain connects TRBV20-1 to TRBJ2-5, with D perhaps given as TRBD1 or TRBD2 (6 bases each). This CDR3 has 13 residues. Germline V lookup: CDR1 DFQATT, CDR2 SNEGSKA (reference sequence). Trimming took 5 bases from V and 2 from J, leaving 12 bases between them. The CDR3, as DNA: TGCAGTGCTCCGGGGGCCTCACAAGAGACCCAGTACTTC. This codes for CSAPGASQETQYF.

This clonotype was seen ten or more times. The chain has TRBV6-1 and TRBJ1-5, with D possibly matching TRBD1 (5 bases). The CDR3 covers 13 residues. V gave up 7 bases and J gave up 4 bases, with 11 bases separating them. CDR1 and CDR2 from the germline V gene are MNHNS and SASEGT. The CDR3 DNA is TGTGCCAGCACCCGGACACCTAATCAGCCCCAGCATTTT. Its translation: CASTRTPNQPQHF.

This clonotype was detected ten times or more. This rearrangement joins TRBV4-3 to TRBJ2-2; 9 bases fit TRBD1. V dropped 1 base and J dropped 5; count of bases not matched to a gene: 17. CDR1 LGHNA and CDR2 YSLEER come from the germline V gene. The CDR3 runs 20 residues. The DNA for the CDR3 is TGCGCCAGCAGCCAAGTCGTCCAAACGGGACAGGGCGATATAACCGGGGAGCTGTTTTTT. Its protein product is CASSQVVQTGQGDITGELFF.

This clonotype appeared a few times. The CDR3 region is CASSLAVPGQGTSNEQFF. In DNA form, the CDR3 reads TGTGCCAGCAGCTTAGCCGTTCCGGGCCAGGGGACCTCCAATGAGCAGTTCTTC. This sequence joins TRBV11-1 and TRBJ2-1, with a possible D match to TRBD1 (6 bases). Germline V gene sequence: CDR1 SGHAT, CDR2 FQDESV (reference sequence). This CDR3 spans 18 amino acids. V was cut by 0 bases and J by 6 bases, with 21 bases left in between.